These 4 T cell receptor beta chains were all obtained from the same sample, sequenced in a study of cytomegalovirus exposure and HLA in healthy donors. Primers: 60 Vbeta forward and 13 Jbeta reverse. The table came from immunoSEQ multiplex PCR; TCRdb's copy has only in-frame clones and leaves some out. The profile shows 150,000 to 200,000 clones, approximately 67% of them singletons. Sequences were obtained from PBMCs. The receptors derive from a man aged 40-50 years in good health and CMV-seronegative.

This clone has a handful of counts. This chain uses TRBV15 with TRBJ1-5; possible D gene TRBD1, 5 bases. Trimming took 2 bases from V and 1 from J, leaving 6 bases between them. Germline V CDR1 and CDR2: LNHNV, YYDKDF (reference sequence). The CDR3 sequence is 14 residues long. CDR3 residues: CATSRQGSNQPQHF. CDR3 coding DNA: TGTGCCACCAGCAGACAGGGCAGCAATCAGCCCCAGCATTTT.

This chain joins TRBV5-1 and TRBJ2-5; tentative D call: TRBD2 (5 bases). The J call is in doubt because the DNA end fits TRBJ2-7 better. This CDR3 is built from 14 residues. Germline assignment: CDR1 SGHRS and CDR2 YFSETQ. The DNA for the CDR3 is TGCGCCAGCAGCTCGGGTGGGAGCTCCTACGAGCAGTACTTC. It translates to CASSSGGSSYEQYF.

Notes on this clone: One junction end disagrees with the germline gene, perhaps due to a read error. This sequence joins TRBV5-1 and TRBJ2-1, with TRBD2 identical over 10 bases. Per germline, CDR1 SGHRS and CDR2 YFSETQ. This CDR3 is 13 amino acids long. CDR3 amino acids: CASSLPLAGEALF. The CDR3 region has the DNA TGCGCCAGCAGCTTGCCTCTAGCGGGGGAGGCGCTCTTC.

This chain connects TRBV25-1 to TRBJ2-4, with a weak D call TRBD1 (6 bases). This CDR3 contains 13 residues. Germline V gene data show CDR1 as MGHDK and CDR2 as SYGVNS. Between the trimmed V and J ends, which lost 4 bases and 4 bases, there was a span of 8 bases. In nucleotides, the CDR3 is TGTGCCAGCAGTGTACAGGGAAAAAACATTCAGTACTTC. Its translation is CASSVQGKNIQYF.